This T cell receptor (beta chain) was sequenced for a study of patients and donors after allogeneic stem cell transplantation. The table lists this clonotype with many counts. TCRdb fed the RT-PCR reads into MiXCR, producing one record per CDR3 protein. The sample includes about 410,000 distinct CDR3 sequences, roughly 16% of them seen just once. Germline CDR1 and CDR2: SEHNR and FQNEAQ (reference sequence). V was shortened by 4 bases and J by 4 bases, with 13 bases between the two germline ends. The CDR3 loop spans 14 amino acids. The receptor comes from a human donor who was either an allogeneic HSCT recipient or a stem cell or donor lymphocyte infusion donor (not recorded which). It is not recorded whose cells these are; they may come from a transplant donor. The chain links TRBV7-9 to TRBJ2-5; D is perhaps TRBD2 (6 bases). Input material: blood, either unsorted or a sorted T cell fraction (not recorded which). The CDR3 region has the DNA TGTGCCAGCAGCTCAGAATGGACTACAGAGACCCAGTACTTC. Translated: CASSSEWTTETQYF. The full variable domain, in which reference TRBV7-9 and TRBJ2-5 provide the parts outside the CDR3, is DTGVSQNPRHKITKRGQNVTFRCDPISEHNRLYWYRQTLGQGPEFLTYFQNEAQLEKSRLLSDRFSAERPKGSFSTLEIQRTEQGDSAMYLCASSSEWTTETQYFGPGTRLLVL.